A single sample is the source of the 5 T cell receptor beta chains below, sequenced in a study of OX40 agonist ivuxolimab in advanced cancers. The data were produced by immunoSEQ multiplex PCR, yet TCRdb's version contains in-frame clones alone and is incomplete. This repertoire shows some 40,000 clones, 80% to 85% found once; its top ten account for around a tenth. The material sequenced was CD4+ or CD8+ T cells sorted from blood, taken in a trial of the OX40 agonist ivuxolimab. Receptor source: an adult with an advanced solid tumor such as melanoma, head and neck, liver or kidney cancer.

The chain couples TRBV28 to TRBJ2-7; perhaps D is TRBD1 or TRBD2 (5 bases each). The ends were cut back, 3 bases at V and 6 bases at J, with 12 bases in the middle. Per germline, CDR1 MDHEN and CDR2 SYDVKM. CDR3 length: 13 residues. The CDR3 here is CASSLGPGAEQYF. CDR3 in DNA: TGTGCCAGCAGTTTGGGACCGGGCGCCGAGCAGTACTTC.

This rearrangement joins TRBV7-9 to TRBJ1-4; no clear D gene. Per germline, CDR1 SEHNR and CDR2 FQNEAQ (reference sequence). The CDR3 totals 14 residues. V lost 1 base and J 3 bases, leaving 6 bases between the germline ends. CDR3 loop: CASSLGRANEKLFF. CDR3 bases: TGTGCCAGCAGCTTAGGACGTGCTAATGAAAAACTGTTTTTT.

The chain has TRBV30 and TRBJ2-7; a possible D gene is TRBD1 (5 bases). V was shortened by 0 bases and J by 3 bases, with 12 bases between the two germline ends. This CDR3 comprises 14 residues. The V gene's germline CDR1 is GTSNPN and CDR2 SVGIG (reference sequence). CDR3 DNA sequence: TGTGCCTGGAGTGTTAGGGGTGGGTACTACGAGCAGTACTTC. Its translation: CAWSVRGGYYEQYF.

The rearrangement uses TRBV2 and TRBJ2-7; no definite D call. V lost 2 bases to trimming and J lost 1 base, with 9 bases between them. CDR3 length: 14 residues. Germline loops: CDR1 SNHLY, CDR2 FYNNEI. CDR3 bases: TGTGCCAGCAGTGAAAGCCCTCTTTCCTACGAGCAGTACTTC. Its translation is CASSESPLSYEQYF.

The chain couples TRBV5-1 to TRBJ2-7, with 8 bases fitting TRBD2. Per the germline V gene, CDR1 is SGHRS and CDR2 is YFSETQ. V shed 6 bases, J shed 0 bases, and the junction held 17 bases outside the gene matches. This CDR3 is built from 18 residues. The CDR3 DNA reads TGCGCCAGCACTCTCTCATCAGGGGCGGGGGGCCCCTCCTACGAGCAGTACTTC. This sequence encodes CASTLSSGAGGPSYEQYF.